The clone carrying this T cell receptor (beta chain) was detected only once. Other DNA sequences within the sample encode an identical CDR3. This entry is derived from a study of OX40 agonist ivuxolimab in advanced cancers. The table came from immunoSEQ multiplex PCR; TCRdb's copy has only in-frame clones and leaves some out. Of tens of thousands of clones listed, approximately 80% were seen once; the top ten hold approximately 6.7%. CDR1 is MGHRA and CDR2 is YSYEKL in the germline V gene. Trimming removed 4 bases from V and 1 base from J; junction bases left unmatched: 11. There are 18 residues in the CDR3.

The starting material was CD4+ or CD8+ T cells sorted from blood, obtained in a trial of the OX40 agonist ivuxolimab. The rearrangement links TRBV4-1 to TRBJ1-5; TRBD1 aligns across 9 bases. The receptor was isolated from an adult with an advanced solid tumor such as melanoma, head and neck, liver or kidney cancer. The CDR3 DNA follows: TGCGCCAGCAGCCGAAATACAGGGGGCGGTTTGAGCAATCAGCCCCAGCATTTT. It translates to CASSRNTGGGLSNQPQHF.